The rows below give T cell receptor beta chains drawn from one sample of a study of cytomegalovirus exposure and HLA in healthy donors. This table comes from immunoSEQ multiplex PCR, and its TCRdb copy is limited to in-frame clones, with some not included. The table has approximately 190,000 clones, 75% to 90% seen once; the top ten hold about 1.2%. The sample comprised PBMCs. Receptors originate from a man between 25 and 39 years old in good health and CMV-seronegative. Each CDR3 is given with its conserved first and last residue. The D gene is left open where the match is weak. Clone size is not always given. Where it is, it says once, few, many or a class for expanded clones.

v_gene: TRBV7-2
j_gene: TRBJ1-2
len: 14
abundance: .
d_gene: .
CDR3aa: CASSGRTAASGYTF
CDR3nt: TGTGCCAGCAGCGGGCGGACAGCCGCGAGTGGCTACACCTTC

v_gene: TRBV7-2
j_gene: TRBJ2-7
len: 13
abundance: .
d_gene: TRBD1
CDR3aa: CASSRDRVNEQYF
CDR3nt: TGTGCCAGCAGCCGGGACAGGGTGAACGAGCAGTACTTC

v_gene: TRBV5-8
j_gene: TRBJ2-1
len: 14
abundance: .
d_gene: TRBD1
CDR3aa: CASRGTVFYNEQFF
CDR3nt: TGTGCCAGCAGGGGGACAGTGTTCTACAATGAGCAGTTCTTC

v_gene: TRBV7-9
j_gene: TRBJ2-1
len: 16
abundance: .
d_gene: TRBD2
CDR3aa: CASSLALAGGPFEQFF
CDR3nt: TGTGCCAGCAGCTTAGCGCTAGCGGGGGGGCCCTTTGAGCAGTTCTTC

v_gene: TRBV30
j_gene: TRBJ1-2
len: 11
abundance: few
d_gene: .
CDR3aa: CAWTTGFGYTF
CDR3nt: TGTGCCTGGACCACAGGGTTTGGCTACACCTTC

v_gene: TRBV19
j_gene: TRBJ1-6
len: 14
abundance: .
d_gene: .
CDR3aa: CASTLTGFNSPLHF
CDR3nt: TGTGCCAGTACCCTGACAGGATTTAATTCACCCCTCCACTTT

v_gene: TRBV9
j_gene: TRBJ2-2
len: 12
abundance: .
d_gene: .
CDR3aa: CASSVNVGELFF
CDR3nt: TGTGCCAGCAGCGTAAATGTAGGGGAGCTGTTTTTT

v_gene: TRBV5-8
j_gene: TRBJ2-1
len: 16
abundance: few
d_gene: TRBD2
CDR3aa: CASRPPGTRRLNEQFF
CDR3nt: TGTGCCAGCAGACCCCCAGGGACTAGAAGGCTCAATGAGCAGTTCTTC

v_gene: TRBV5-1
j_gene: TRBJ2-3
len: 20
abundance: .
d_gene: .
CDR3aa: CASSFGNKGGGAEGRDTQYF
CDR3nt: TGCGCCAGCAGCTTCGGAAATAAGGGAGGAGGTGCGGAGGGTCGAGATACGCAGTATTTT

v_gene: TRBV19
j_gene: TRBJ2-1
len: 17
abundance: .
d_gene: TRBD2
CDR3aa: CASSIAVVAGGVNEQFF
CDR3nt: TGTGCCAGTAGTATAGCAGTCGTAGCGGGAGGAGTCAATGAGCAGTTCTTC

v_gene: TRBV19
j_gene: TRBJ2-2
len: 16
abundance: .
d_gene: TRBD1
CDR3aa: CASSLGSTGSAGELFF
CDR3nt: TGTGCCAGTAGCCTGGGGTCGACAGGGTCGGCCGGGGAGCTGTTTTTT

v_gene: TRBV5-4
j_gene: TRBJ2-1
len: 16
abundance: .
d_gene: .
CDR3aa: CASSLGSRRVYNEQFF
CDR3nt: TGTGCCAGCAGCTTGGGGTCCCGGCGGGTCTACAATGAGCAGTTCTTC

v_gene: TRBV18
j_gene: TRBJ2-7
len: 16
abundance: .
d_gene: .
CDR3aa: CASSPRDTRSSYEQYF
CDR3nt: TGTGCCAGCTCACCACGGGACACCCGGAGCTCCTACGAGCAGTACTTC

v_gene: TRBV25-1
j_gene: TRBJ2-3
len: 17
abundance: .
d_gene: .
CDR3aa: CASSARPGGPSTDTQYF
CDR3nt: TGTGCCAGCAGTGCCCGTCCGGGCGGGCCTAGCACAGATACGCAGTATTTT

v_gene: TRBV7-6
j_gene: TRBJ2-7
len: 15
abundance: .
d_gene: TRBD1
CDR3aa: CASREGGQGSYEQYF
CDR3nt: TGTGCCAGCAGAGAAGGGGGCCAGGGTTCCTACGAGCAGTACTTC

v_gene: TRBV4-2
j_gene: TRBJ2-5
len: 20
abundance: once
d_gene: TRBD2
CDR3aa: CASSQGGLAGGTGSRGTQYF
CDR3nt: TGTGCCAGCAGCCAGGGGGGACTAGCGGGGGGCACAGGGTCTAGGGGGACCCAGTACTTC

v_gene: TRBV16
j_gene: TRBJ1-4
len: 16
abundance: .
d_gene: .
CDR3aa: CASSQNEYATNEKLFF
CDR3nt: TGTGCCAGCAGCCAAAACGAGTATGCAACTAATGAAAAACTGTTTTTT

v_gene: TRBV5-6
j_gene: TRBJ2-7
len: 14
abundance: .
d_gene: .
CDR3aa: CASTLGQNLYEQYF
CDR3nt: TGTGCCAGCACCCTTGGACAGAACCTCTACGAGCAGTACTTC

v_gene: TRBV6-1
j_gene: TRBJ2-2
len: 14
abundance: .
d_gene: TRBD1
CDR3aa: CASSERGDRGELFF
CDR3nt: TGTGCCAGCAGTGAACGAGGGGACAGGGGGGAGCTGTTTTTT

v_gene: TRBV28
j_gene: TRBJ1-4
len: 12
abundance: .
d_gene: .
CDR3aa: CASSPPRGKLFF
CDR3nt: TGTGCCAGCAGTCCACCCAGGGGTAAACTGTTTTTT

v_gene: TRBV7-2
j_gene: TRBJ2-7
len: 14
abundance: .
d_gene: TRBD2
CDR3aa: CASSLRQLAREQYF
CDR3nt: TGTGCCAGCAGCTTACGACAACTAGCGCGCGAGCAGTACTTC

v_gene: TRBV18
j_gene: TRBJ2-5
len: 13
abundance: .
d_gene: TRBD1
CDR3aa: CASSPDRGETQYF
CDR3nt: TGTGCCAGCTCACCGGACAGGGGAGAGACCCAGTACTTC

v_gene: TRBV7-7
j_gene: TRBJ2-2
len: 14
abundance: .
d_gene: TRBD1
CDR3aa: CASSSTGVTGELFF
CDR3nt: TGTGCTAGCAGTTCTACAGGGGTCACCGGGGAGCTGTTTTTT

v_gene: TRBV6-1
j_gene: TRBJ1-1
len: 14
abundance: .
d_gene: .
CDR3aa: CASSDLGTNTEAFF
CDR3nt: TGTGCCAGCAGTGACCTGGGCACGAACACTGAAGCTTTCTTT

v_gene: TRBV27
j_gene: TRBJ2-7
len: 10
abundance: .
d_gene: TRBD2
CDR3aa: CASESPSGDF
CDR3nt: TGTGCCAGCGAGTCCCCTAGCGGGGACTTC

v_gene: TRBV27
j_gene: TRBJ2-7
len: 14
abundance: .
d_gene: .
CDR3aa: CASSPKFDSYEQYF
CDR3nt: TGTGCCAGCAGTCCAAAATTCGACAGCTACGAGCAGTACTTC

v_gene: TRBV5-1
j_gene: TRBJ1-2
len: 14
abundance: .
d_gene: .
CDR3aa: CASSSGTLNYGYTF
CDR3nt: TGCGCCAGCAGCTCCGGGACACTGAACTATGGCTACACCTTC

v_gene: TRBV5-4
j_gene: TRBJ1-5
len: 15
abundance: .
d_gene: TRBD1
CDR3aa: CASSSRDRVGQPQHF
CDR3nt: TGTGCCAGCAGCTCCCGGGACAGGGTAGGTCAGCCCCAGCATTTT

v_gene: TRBV28
j_gene: TRBJ1-3
len: 16
abundance: few
d_gene: .
CDR3aa: CASSLSAGGSANTIYF
CDR3nt: TGTGCCAGCAGTTTATCGGCAGGAGGATCGGCAAACACCATATATTTT

v_gene: TRBV27
j_gene: TRBJ1-3
len: 15
abundance: .
d_gene: .
CDR3aa: CASRISGRSGNTIYF
CDR3nt: TGTGCCAGCAGGATTTCAGGTCGGTCTGGAAACACCATATATTTT

v_gene: TRBV30
j_gene: TRBJ2-7
len: 12
abundance: .
d_gene: .
CDR3aa: CAWRQSSYEQYF
CDR3nt: TGTGCCTGGAGACAGTCCTCCTACGAGCAGTACTTC

v_gene: TRBV6-5
j_gene: TRBJ2-7
len: 14
abundance: .
d_gene: .
CDR3aa: CASSYGGNSYEQYF
CDR3nt: TGTGCCAGCAGTTATGGCGGTAACTCCTACGAGCAGTACTTC

v_gene: TRBV5-6
j_gene: TRBJ2-7
len: 14
abundance: .
d_gene: .
CDR3aa: CASSSPGLGYEQYF
CDR3nt: TGTGCCAGCAGCTCGCCAGGGTTAGGGTACGAGCAGTACTTC

v_gene: TRBV5-1
j_gene: TRBJ2-6
len: 17
abundance: .
d_gene: TRBD2
CDR3aa: CASSWMGGSSGANVLTF
CDR3nt: TGCGCCAGCAGCTGGATGGGAGGGAGTTCTGGGGCCAACGTCCTGACTTTC

v_gene: TRBV18
j_gene: TRBJ2-3
len: 12
abundance: .
d_gene: .
CDR3aa: CASSVRDGTQYF
CDR3nt: TGTGCCAGCTCAGTCAGGGATGGTACGCAGTATTTT

v_gene: TRBV28
j_gene: TRBJ1-1
len: 17
abundance: .
d_gene: TRBD1
CDR3aa: CASSLRQGIFGNTEAFF
CDR3nt: TGTGCCAGCAGTTTAAGACAGGGAATTTTCGGAAACACTGAAGCTTTCTTT

v_gene: TRBV13
j_gene: TRBJ1-1
len: 14
abundance: .
d_gene: .
CDR3aa: CASSLSVRYTEAFF
CDR3nt: TGTGCCAGCAGCTTGAGCGTGAGATACACTGAAGCTTTCTTT

v_gene: TRBV27
j_gene: TRBJ1-6
len: 15
abundance: .
d_gene: .
CDR3aa: CASSLGARGNSPLHF
CDR3nt: TGTGCCAGCAGTTTGGGGGCAAGGGGTAATTCACCCCTCCACTTT

v_gene: TRBV30
j_gene: TRBJ1-6
len: 16
abundance: .
d_gene: .
CDR3aa: CAWSVTHRTNNSPLHF
CDR3nt: TGTGCCTGGAGTGTTACCCACAGGACGAATAATTCACCCCTCCACTTT

v_gene: TRBV1
j_gene: TRBJ2-7
len: 14
abundance: .
d_gene: .
CDR3aa: CTSSQGGIGYEQYF
CDR3nt: TGCACCAGCAGCCAGGGAGGGATCGGCTACGAGCAGTACTTC

v_gene: TRBV29-1
j_gene: TRBJ2-1
len: 15
abundance: .
d_gene: .
CDR3aa: CSVEGGSHLQVGQFF
CDR3nt: TGCAGCGTTGAAGGAGGGTCCCACTTACAAGTGGGGCAGTTCTTC

v_gene: TRBV28
j_gene: TRBJ2-3
len: 15
abundance: .
d_gene: .
CDR3aa: CASSLAGETTDTQYF
CDR3nt: TGTGCCAGCAGTTTAGCCGGGGAAACCACAGATACGCAGTATTTT

v_gene: TRBV18
j_gene: TRBJ2-1
len: 16
abundance: .
d_gene: TRBD2
CDR3aa: CASSPGRREFSDEQFF
CDR3nt: TGTGCCAGCTCACCAGGTCGGCGGGAGTTTAGCGATGAGCAGTTCTTC

v_gene: TRBV15
j_gene: TRBJ1-2
len: 13
abundance: .
d_gene: TRBD1
CDR3aa: CATSREDRDGYTF
CDR3nt: TGTGCCACCAGCAGGGAAGACAGGGACGGCTACACCTTC

v_gene: TRBV28
j_gene: TRBJ2-7
len: 13
abundance: few
d_gene: .
CDR3aa: CASSRIGGYEQYF
CDR3nt: TGTGCCAGCAGTAGGATTGGGGGGTACGAGCAGTACTTC

v_gene: TRBV27
j_gene: TRBJ2-7
len: 15
abundance: few
d_gene: .
CDR3aa: CASSFGIAALNEQYF
CDR3nt: TGTGCCAGCAGTTTCGGAATAGCGGCCTTGAACGAGCAGTACTTC

v_gene: TRBV9
j_gene: TRBJ2-2
len: 16
abundance: .
d_gene: TRBD2
CDR3aa: CASSVVAGGGTGELFF
CDR3nt: TGTGCCAGCAGCGTTGTAGCGGGAGGGGGCACCGGGGAGCTGTTTTTT

v_gene: TRBV4-2
j_gene: TRBJ1-1
len: 14
abundance: .
d_gene: .
CDR3aa: CASSHPGKNTEAFF
CDR3nt: TGTGCCAGCAGCCATCCAGGGAAGAACACTGAAGCTTTCTTT

v_gene: TRBV30
j_gene: TRBJ1-2
len: 15
abundance: .
d_gene: .
CDR3aa: CAWSPPQGPYYGYTF
CDR3nt: TGTGCCTGGAGTCCCCCCCAGGGGCCTTACTATGGCTACACCTTC